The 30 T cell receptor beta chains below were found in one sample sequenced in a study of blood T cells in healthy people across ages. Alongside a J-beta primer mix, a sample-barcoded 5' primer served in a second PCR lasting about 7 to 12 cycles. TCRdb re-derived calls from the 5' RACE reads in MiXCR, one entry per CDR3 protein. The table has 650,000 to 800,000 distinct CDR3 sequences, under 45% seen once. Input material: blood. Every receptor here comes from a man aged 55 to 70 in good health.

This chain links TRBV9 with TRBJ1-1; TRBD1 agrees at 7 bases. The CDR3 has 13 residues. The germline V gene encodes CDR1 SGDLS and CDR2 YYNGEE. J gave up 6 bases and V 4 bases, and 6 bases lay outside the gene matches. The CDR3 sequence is CASSPPGTAEAFF. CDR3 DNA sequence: TGTGCCAGCAGCCCTCCCGGGACAGCTGAAGCTTTCTTT. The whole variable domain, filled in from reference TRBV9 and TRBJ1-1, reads DSGVTQTPKHLITATGQRVTLRCSPRSGDLSVYWYQQSLDQGLQFLIQYYNGEERAKGNILERFSAQQFPDLHSELNLSSLELGDSALYFCASSPPGTAEAFFGQGTRLTVV.

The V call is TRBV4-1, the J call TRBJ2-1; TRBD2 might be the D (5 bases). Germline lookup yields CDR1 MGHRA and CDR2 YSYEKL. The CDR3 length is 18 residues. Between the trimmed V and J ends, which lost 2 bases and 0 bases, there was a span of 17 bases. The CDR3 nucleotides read TGCGCCAGCAGCCAATCCCCCGAGGGCTGGAGCTCCTACAATGAGCAGTTCTTC. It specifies CASSQSPEGWSSYNEQFF.

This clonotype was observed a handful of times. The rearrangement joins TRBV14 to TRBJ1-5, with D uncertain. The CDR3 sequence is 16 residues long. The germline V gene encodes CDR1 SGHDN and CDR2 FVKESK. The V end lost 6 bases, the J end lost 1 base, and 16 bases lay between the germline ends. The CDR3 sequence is CASSTIRCASNQPQHF. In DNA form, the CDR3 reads TGTGCCAGCAGTACAATAAGGTGCGCGAGCAATCAGCCCCAGCATTTT.

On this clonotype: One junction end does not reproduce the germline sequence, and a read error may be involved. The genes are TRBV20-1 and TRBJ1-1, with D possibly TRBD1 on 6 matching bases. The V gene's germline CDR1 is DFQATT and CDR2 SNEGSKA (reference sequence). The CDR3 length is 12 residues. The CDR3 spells CSARPGDTGAFF. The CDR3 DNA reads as TGCAGTGCTAGGCCAGGGGACACTGGAGCTTTCTTT.

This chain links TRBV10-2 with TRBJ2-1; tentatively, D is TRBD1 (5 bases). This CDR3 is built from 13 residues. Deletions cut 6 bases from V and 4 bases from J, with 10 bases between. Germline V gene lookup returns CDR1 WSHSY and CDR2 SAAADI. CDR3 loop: CASSKQGYNEQFF. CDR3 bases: TGCGCCAGCAGCAAGCAGGGTTACAATGAGCAGTTCTTC.

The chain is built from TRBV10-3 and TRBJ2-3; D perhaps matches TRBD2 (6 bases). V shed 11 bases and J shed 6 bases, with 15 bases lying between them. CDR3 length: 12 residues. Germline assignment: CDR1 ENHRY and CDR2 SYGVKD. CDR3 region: CASRGNWDTQYF. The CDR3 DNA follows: TGTGCCTCACGGGGGAATTGGGATACGCAGTATTTT.

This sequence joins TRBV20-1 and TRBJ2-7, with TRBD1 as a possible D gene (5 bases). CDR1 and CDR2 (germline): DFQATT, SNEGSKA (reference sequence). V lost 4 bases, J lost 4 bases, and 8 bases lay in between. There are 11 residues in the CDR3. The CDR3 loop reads CSAKDTYEQYF. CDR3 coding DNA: TGCAGTGCTAAGGACACTTACGAGCAGTACTTC.

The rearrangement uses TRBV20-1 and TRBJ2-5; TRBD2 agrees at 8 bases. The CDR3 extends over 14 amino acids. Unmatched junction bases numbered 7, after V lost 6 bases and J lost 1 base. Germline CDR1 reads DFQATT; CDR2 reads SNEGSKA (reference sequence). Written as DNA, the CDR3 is TGCAGTGCACTAGTGCGGGGGGCCCAAGAGACCCAGTACTTC. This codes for CSALVRGAQETQYF.

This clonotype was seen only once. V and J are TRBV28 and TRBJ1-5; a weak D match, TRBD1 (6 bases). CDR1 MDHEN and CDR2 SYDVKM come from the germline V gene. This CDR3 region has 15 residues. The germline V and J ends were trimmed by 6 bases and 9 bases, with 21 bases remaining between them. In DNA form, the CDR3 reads TGTGCCAGCAGAGTAGGACAGACAGGTTCGATGCCCCAGCATTTT. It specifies CASRVGQTGSMPQHF.

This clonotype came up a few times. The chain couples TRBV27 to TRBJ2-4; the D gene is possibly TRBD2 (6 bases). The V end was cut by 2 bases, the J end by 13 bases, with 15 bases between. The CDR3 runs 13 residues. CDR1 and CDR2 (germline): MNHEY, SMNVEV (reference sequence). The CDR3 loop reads CASSLKLAGEQYF. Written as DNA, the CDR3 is TGTGCCAGCAGTTTAAAACTAGCTGGGGAGCAGTACTTC.

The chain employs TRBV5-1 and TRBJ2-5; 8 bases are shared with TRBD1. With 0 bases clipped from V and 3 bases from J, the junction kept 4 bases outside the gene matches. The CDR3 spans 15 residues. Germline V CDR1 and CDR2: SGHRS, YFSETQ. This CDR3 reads CASSLDGQGEETQYF. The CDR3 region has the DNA TGCGCCAGCAGCTTGGACGGACAGGGAGAAGAGACCCAGTACTTC.

The CDR3 region has the DNA TGTGCCAGCAGTTCCCGGCGGAGGAGCGGGGCCTCAGATACGCAGTATTTT. The encoded protein is CASSSRRRSGASDTQYF. The chain uses TRBV12-3 or TRBV12-4 and TRBJ2-3; 7 positions agree with TRBD2. CDR3 size: 17 residues. J was trimmed by 4 bases and V by 4 bases; bases with no gene match: 14.

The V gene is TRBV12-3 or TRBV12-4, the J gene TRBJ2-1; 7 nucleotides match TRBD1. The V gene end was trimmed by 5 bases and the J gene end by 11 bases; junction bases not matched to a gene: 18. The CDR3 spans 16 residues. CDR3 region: CASSRTTGAPTGQQFF. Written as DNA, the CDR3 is TGTGCCAGCAGTCGGACCACAGGGGCCCCAACTGGGCAGCAGTTCTTC.

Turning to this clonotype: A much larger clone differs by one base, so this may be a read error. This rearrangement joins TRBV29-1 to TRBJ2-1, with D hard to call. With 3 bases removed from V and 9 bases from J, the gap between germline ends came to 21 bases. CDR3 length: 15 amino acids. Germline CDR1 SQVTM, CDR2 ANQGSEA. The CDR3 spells CSVEAPVGILTEQFF. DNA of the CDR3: TGCAGCGTTGAGGCCCCAGTGGGGATATTGACTGAGCAGTTCTTC.

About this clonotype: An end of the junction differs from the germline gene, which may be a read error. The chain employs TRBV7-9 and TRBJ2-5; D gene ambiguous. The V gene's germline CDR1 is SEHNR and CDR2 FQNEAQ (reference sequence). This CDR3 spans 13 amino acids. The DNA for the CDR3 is TGTGCCGGCAGAAGAAGTAACCAAGAGACCCAGTACTTC. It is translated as CAGRRSNQETQYF.

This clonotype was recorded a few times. DNA of the CDR3: TGTGCCAGCAGATCCTCGGGGACAGTACACTACGAGCAGTACTTC. As protein: CASRSSGTVHYEQYF. The rearrangement links TRBV6-2 or TRBV6-3 to TRBJ2-7; the match to TRBD1 covers 7 bases. The CDR3 length is 15 residues. Germline V lookup: CDR1 MNHEY, CDR2 SVGEGT. With 6 bases clipped from V and 3 bases from J, the junction kept 11 bases outside the gene matches.

CDR3 nucleotide sequence: TGCAGCGCCTGCCTCCCAAACAGGGGAGATACGCAGTATTTT. Amino acids: CSACLPNRGDTQYF. The J gene is TRBJ2-3, the V gene TRBV29-1, with TRBD1 matching 7 bases. CDR3 length equals 14 residues. Germline assignment: CDR1 SQVTM and CDR2 ANQGSEA. J gave up 5 bases and V 7 bases, and 12 bases lay outside the gene matches.

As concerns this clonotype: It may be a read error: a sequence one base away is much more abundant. The CDR3 region has the DNA TGTGCCAGCAGTGCCGGGACAGGGAACAATCAGCCCCAGCATTTT. It codes for CASSAGTGNNQPQHF. The chain employs TRBV6-5 and TRBJ1-5; TRBD1 agrees at 9 bases. Trimming at V came to 5 bases and at J to 3 bases, leaving 5 bases not matched to a gene. CDR3 size: 15 residues. CDR1 and CDR2 (germline): MNHEY, SVGAGI.

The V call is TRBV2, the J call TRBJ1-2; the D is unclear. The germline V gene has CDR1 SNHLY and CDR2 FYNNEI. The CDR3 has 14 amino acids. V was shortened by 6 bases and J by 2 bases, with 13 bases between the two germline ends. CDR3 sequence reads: CASSRFGNNYGYTF. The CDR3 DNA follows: TGTGCCAGCAGCCGCTTCGGCAACAACTATGGCTACACCTTC.

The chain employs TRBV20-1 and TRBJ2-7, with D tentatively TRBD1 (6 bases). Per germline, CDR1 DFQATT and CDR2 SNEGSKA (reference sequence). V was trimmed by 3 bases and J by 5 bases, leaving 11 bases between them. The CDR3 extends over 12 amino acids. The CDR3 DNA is TGCAGTGCTAGGGAGGACAGTCACGAGCAGTACTTC. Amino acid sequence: CSAREDSHEQYF.

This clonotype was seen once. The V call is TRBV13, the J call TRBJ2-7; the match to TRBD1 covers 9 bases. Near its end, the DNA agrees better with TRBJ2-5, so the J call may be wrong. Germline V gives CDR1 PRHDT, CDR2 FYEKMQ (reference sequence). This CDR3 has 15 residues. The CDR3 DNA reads TGTGCCAGCAGCTTAGGCTGCGGGACAGGGGAGACCCAGTACTTC. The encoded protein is CASSLGCGTGETQYF.

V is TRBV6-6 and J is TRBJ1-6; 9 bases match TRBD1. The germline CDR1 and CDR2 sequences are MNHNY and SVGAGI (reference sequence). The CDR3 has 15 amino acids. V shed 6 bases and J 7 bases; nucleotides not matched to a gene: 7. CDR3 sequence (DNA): TGTGCCAGCAGACTACCGGGACAGGGAAATTCACCCCTCCACTTT. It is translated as CASRLPGQGNSPLHF.

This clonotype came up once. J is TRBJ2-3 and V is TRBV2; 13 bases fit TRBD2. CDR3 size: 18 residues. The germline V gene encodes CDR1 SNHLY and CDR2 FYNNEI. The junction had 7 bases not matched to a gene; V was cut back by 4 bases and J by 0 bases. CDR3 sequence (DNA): TGTGCCAGCAGTGGAAGCGGACTAGCGGGGGAAAGCACAGATACGCAGTATTTT. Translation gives CASSGSGLAGESTDTQYF. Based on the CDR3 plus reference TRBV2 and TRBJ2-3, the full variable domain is EPEVTQTPSHQVTQMGQEVILRCVPISNHLYFYWYRQILGQKVEFLVSFYNNEISEKSEIFDDQFSVERPDGSNFTLKIRSTKLEDSAMYFCASSGSGLAGESTDTQYFGPGTRLTVL.

The DNA of the CDR3 is TGTGCCAGCAGCTTGGAAGGGGGCAATAGCAATCAGCCCCAGCATTTT. Protein sequence: CASSLEGGNSNQPQHF. The rearrangement joins TRBV5-5 to TRBJ1-5, with TRBD1 identical over 7 bases. This CDR3 contains 16 residues. V lost 0 bases and J lost 0; bases outside the gene matches: 3. The germline V gene encodes CDR1 SGHKS and CDR2 YYEKEE (reference sequence).

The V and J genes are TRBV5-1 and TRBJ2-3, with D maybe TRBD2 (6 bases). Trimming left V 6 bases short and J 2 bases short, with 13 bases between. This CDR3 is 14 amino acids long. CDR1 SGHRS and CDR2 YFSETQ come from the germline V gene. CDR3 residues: CASKVTGDTDTQYF. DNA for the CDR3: TGCGCCAGCAAGGTGACGGGGGACACAGATACGCAGTATTTT.

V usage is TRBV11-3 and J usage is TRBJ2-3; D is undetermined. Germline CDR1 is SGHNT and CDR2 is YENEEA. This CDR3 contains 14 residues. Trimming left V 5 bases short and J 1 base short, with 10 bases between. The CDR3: CASSGRRGTDTQYF. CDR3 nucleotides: TGTGCCAGCAGCGGACGTCGGGGCACAGATACGCAGTATTTT.

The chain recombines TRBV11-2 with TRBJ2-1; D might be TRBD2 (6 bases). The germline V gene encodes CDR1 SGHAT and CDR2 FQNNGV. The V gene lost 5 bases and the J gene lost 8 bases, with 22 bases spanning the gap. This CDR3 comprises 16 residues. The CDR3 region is CASSPPWTKDGDEQFF. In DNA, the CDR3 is TGTGCCAGCAGCCCCCCCTGGACTAAAGACGGGGATGAGCAGTTCTTC.

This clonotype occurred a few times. CDR3 sequence: CASSLIGTGGETQYF. In nucleotides, the CDR3 is TGTGCCAGCAGTTTAATAGGGACAGGGGGAGAGACCCAGTACTTC. The V and J genes are TRBV28 and TRBJ2-5, with TRBD1 identical over 11 bases. V was pared by 2 bases and J by 4 bases, with 3 bases of the junction left unmatched. The CDR3 length is 15 residues. Germline V gene data show CDR1 as MDHEN and CDR2 as SYDVKM.

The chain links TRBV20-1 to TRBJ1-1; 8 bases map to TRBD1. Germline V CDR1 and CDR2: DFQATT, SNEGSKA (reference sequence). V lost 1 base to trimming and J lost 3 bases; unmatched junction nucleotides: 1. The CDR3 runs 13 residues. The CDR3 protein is CSARAGGDTEAFF. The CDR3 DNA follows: TGCAGTGCTAGAGCAGGGGGCGACACTGAAGCTTTCTTT.

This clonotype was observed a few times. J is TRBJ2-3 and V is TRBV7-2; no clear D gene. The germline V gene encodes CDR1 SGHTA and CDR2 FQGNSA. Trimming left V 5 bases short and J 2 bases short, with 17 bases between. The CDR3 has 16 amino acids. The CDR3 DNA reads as TGTGCCAGCAGCACCCGGACCGGCGGTCCCACAGATACGCAGTATTTT. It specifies CASSTRTGGPTDTQYF.